The 32 T cell receptor beta chains reported below all come from one sample, sequenced in a study of T cell responses to AZD1222 COVID-19 vaccine. Sequencing was performed with immunoSEQ multiplex PCR; in TCRdb, only in-frame clones are kept and a portion is missing. The data show 180,000 or so clones, just over 90% seen once. Source: peripheral blood, taken on day 0 of AZD1222 vaccination. These receptors all come from an adult in good health.

This clone was recorded a few times. This chain connects TRBV4-1 to TRBJ1-3, with D uncertain. Trimming stripped 1 base from V and 0 bases from J, with 19 bases between. The CDR3 length is 19 residues. The V gene's germline CDR1 is MGHRA and CDR2 YSYEKL. CDR3 DNA: TGCGCCAGCAGCCAAGTAAGGGTAGCCACCTACCACTCTGGAAACACCATATATTTT. This gives the protein CASSQVRVATYHSGNTIYF.

V usage is TRBV27 and J usage is TRBJ2-4; D is uncertain. The CDR3 extends over 14 amino acids. The ends were cut back, 2 bases at V and 1 base at J, with 6 bases in the middle. Germline V lookup: CDR1 MNHEY, CDR2 SMNVEV (reference sequence). CDR3 loop: CASSLTDAKNIQYF. The CDR3 nucleotides read TGTGCCAGCAGTTTAACCGACGCCAAAAACATTCAGTACTTC.

This clone showed up just once. The V call is TRBV10-1, the J call TRBJ1-1; 12 bases line up with TRBD1. Germline CDR1 WNHNN, CDR2 SYGVQD (reference sequence). CDR3 length equals 18 residues. The V and J ends lost 8 bases and 3 bases, in that order; junction bases with no gene match: 16. CDR3 sequence: CASSHRPGQGAGDTEAFF. The CDR3 nucleotides read TGCGCCAGCTCTCATCGTCCGGGACAGGGGGCAGGGGACACTGAAGCTTTCTTT.

DNA of the CDR3: TGTGCCAGCAGTGGGCACCCGAACACTGAAGCTTTCTTT. It yields the protein CASSGHPNTEAFF. The gene calls are TRBV2 and TRBJ1-1; D not certain. The V gene lost 4 bases and the J gene lost 1 base, with 7 bases spanning the gap. The CDR3 is 13 residues long. The V gene's germline CDR1 is SNHLY and CDR2 FYNNEI.

This clone was recorded once. This chain connects TRBV11-3 to TRBJ2-1; D not resolved. V lost 0 bases and J lost 7, with 13 bases in between. Per germline, CDR1 SGHNT and CDR2 YENEEA. The CDR3 totals 15 residues. The CDR3: CASSLEYSPGNEQFF. CDR3 coding DNA: TGTGCCAGCAGCTTAGAGTACTCTCCCGGAAATGAGCAGTTCTTC.

The chain carries TRBV2 and TRBJ1-1; D ambiguous. The CDR3 runs to 12 residues. Trimming shortened V by 3 bases and J by 6 bases, and 8 bases separated the two germline ends. CDR1 is SNHLY, CDR2 FYNNEI, per germline. CDR3: CASSEGRSEAFF. In DNA, the CDR3 is TGTGCCAGCAGTGAGGGGAGATCTGAAGCTTTCTTT. Full variable domain (rest looked up from reference TRBV2 and TRBJ1-1): EPEVTQTPSHQVTQMGQEVILRCVPISNHLYFYWYRQILGQKVEFLVSFYNNEISEKSEIFDDQFSVERPDGSNFTLKIRSTKLEDSAMYFCASSEGRSEAFFGQGTRLTVV.

The CDR3 DNA sequence: TGTGCCAGCATAATACAGGGACCGATACCGAACACTGAAGCTTTCTTT. This codes for CASIIQGPIPNTEAFF. The chain employs TRBV2 and TRBJ1-1, with a possible D match to TRBD1 (6 bases). V was pared by 7 bases and J by 1 base, with 19 bases between. The V gene's germline CDR1 is SNHLY and CDR2 FYNNEI. The CDR3 has 16 residues. Using reference TRBV2 and TRBJ1-1 for the parts outside the CDR3, the full variable domain is EPEVTQTPSHQVTQMGQEVILRCVPISNHLYFYWYRQILGQKVEFLVSFYNNEISEKSEIFDDQFSVERPDGSNFTLKIRSTKLEDSAMYFCASIIQGPIPNTEAFFGQGTRLTVV.

The J gene is TRBJ1-2, the V gene TRBV6-6; weak D call: TRBD1 (5 bases). Looked up from germline, CDR1 is MNHNY and CDR2 is SVGAGI (reference sequence). Trimming took off 8 bases at V and 7 bases at J, with 26 bases between the two ends. This CDR3 contains 16 residues. Here the CDR3 reads CASGESREILQSGYTF. CDR3 coding DNA: TGTGCCAGCGGGGAATCCAGGGAAATACTGCAGAGTGGCTACACCTTC.

V and J are TRBV5-6 and TRBJ1-5; 8 nucleotides match TRBD1. CDR1 and CDR2 from the germline V gene are SGHDT and YYEEEE. The trim removed 4 bases at V and 9 bases at J, leaving 12 bases unmatched. The CDR3 totals 15 residues. DNA for the CDR3: TGTGCCAGCAGCCGGGACAGGTCGTCGGTAAGGCCCCAGCATTTT. Amino acid sequence: CASSRDRSSVRPQHF.

The rearrangement links TRBV6-5 to TRBJ2-2; 7 nucleotides line up with TRBD2. This CDR3 is 16 amino acids long. Germline V gene sequence: CDR1 MNHEY, CDR2 SVGAGI. The ends lost 0 bases at V and 5 bases at J; junction bases unmatched: 6. The CDR3 protein is CASSYSPSGITGELFF. The CDR3 nucleotides are TGTGCCAGCAGTTACTCGCCTAGCGGTATAACCGGGGAGCTGTTTTTT.

The CDR3 here is CASSLWPSRYGYTF. The CDR3 coding sequence is TGTGCCAGCAGTTTATGGCCCTCACGGTATGGCTACACCTTC. V and J are TRBV27 and TRBJ1-2, with D hard to call. The V and J ends lost 1 base and 5 bases respectively, with 11 bases between them. CDR3 length equals 14 residues. Per germline, CDR1 MNHEY and CDR2 SMNVEV (reference sequence).

The J gene is TRBJ2-3, the V gene TRBV5-8; D is undetermined. V lost 2 bases, J lost 6 bases, and 10 bases lay in between. Germline assignment: CDR1 SGHTS and CDR2 YDEGEE. The CDR3 totals 13 residues. CDR3 amino acids: CASSFVVADTQYF. The CDR3 region has the DNA TGTGCCAGCAGCTTCGTTGTGGCGGATACGCAGTATTTT.

V is TRBV7-7 and J is TRBJ2-2; TRBD1 matches at 7 bases. This CDR3 region has 13 residues. The germline CDR1 and CDR2 sequences are SSHAT and FNYEAQ (reference sequence). Trimming took 4 bases from V and 6 from J; bases not matched to a gene: 2. The CDR3: CASSSDRAGELFF. CDR3 nucleotides: TGTGCCAGCAGCTCCGACAGGGCCGGGGAGCTGTTTTTT.

V and J are TRBV11-2 and TRBJ2-7; D gene ambiguous. From germline, CDR1 is SGHAT and CDR2 FQNNGV. Trimming took 1 base from V and 6 from J, leaving 10 bases between them. The CDR3 length is 13 residues. The CDR3 spells CASSLGLPGEQYF. The CDR3 nucleotides read TGTGCCAGCAGCTTAGGATTGCCGGGCGAGCAGTACTTC.

The V call is TRBV5-1, the J call TRBJ2-1; 7 bases fit TRBD2. The CDR3 totals 16 residues. Germline lookup yields CDR1 SGHRS and CDR2 YFSETQ. V shed 4 bases, J shed 2 bases, and the junction held 9 bases outside the gene matches. CDR3 DNA sequence: TGCGCCAGCAGCCCCCTGGGGGGAGGGACCTACAATGAGCAGTTCTTC. Translated: CASSPLGGGTYNEQFF. Filled out from reference TRBV5-1 and TRBJ2-1, the complete variable domain reads KAGVTQTPRYLIKTRGQQVTLSCSPISGHRSVSWYQQTPGQGLQFLFEYFSETQRNKGNFPGRFSGRQFSNSRSEMNVSTLELGDSALYLCASSPLGGGTYNEQFFGPGTRLTVL.

J is TRBJ1-1 and V is TRBV5-1; 9 nucleotides agree with TRBD1. This CDR3 is built from 16 residues. V gave up 0 bases and J gave up 4 bases; unmatched junction bases: 7. Germline V gene sequence: CDR1 SGHRS, CDR2 YFSETQ. DNA for the CDR3: TGCGCCAGCAGCTTGGTTACCGGGACAGGGTCCACTGAAGCTTTCTTT. As protein: CASSLVTGTGSTEAFF.

This sequence joins TRBV7-2 and TRBJ1-2; D remains ambiguous. V lost 2 bases to trimming and J lost 4 bases, with 11 bases between them. The CDR3 spans 14 residues. The germline V gene encodes CDR1 SGHTA and CDR2 FQGNSA. The chain's CDR3 is CASSLWSAPYGYTF. The CDR3 DNA is TGTGCCAGCAGCTTATGGTCAGCCCCCTATGGCTACACCTTC.

The chain combines TRBV2 with TRBJ1-5; 9 bases align to TRBD1. The CDR3 spans 19 residues. The V segment lost 5 bases and the J segment 2 bases; nucleotides outside the gene matches: 16. The germline CDR1 and CDR2 sequences are SNHLY and FYNNEI. The CDR3, as DNA: TGTGCCAGCAGTATACAACAGGGGGCCTATATACCTGGCAATCAGCCCCAGCATTTT. Amino acid sequence: CASSIQQGAYIPGNQPQHF.

There are a few counts of this clone. J is TRBJ2-7 and V is TRBV5-6, with D tentatively TRBD2 (6 bases). Trimming shortened V by 1 base and J by 0 bases, and 11 bases separated the two germline ends. Per germline, CDR1 SGHDT and CDR2 YYEEEE. The CDR3 spans 15 residues. This CDR3 is CASSLWDSVSYEQYF. The CDR3 DNA is TGTGCCAGCAGCTTGTGGGACTCCGTCTCCTACGAGCAGTACTTC.

CDR3 coding DNA: TGCGCCAGCAGCCGGACGGAACAAAGTACTAACTATGGCTACACCTTC. Translating it yields CASSRTEQSTNYGYTF. This chain joins TRBV5-1 and TRBJ1-2; D not certain. The ends were cut back, 4 bases at V and 0 bases at J, with 16 bases in the middle. The CDR3 has 16 amino acids. Germline V CDR1 and CDR2: SGHRS, YFSETQ.

The rearrangement links TRBV20-1 to TRBJ2-3; the match to TRBD2 covers 8 bases. The V segment lost 3 bases and the J segment 14 bases; nucleotides outside the gene matches: 16. The CDR3 consists of 14 residues. Germline V CDR1 and CDR2: DFQATT, SNEGSKA (reference sequence). The CDR3 loop reads CSASSTGGSFDPYF. The CDR3 DNA is TGCAGTGCTAGTTCGACGGGAGGGTCTTTCGATCCGTATTTT.

This sequence joins TRBV7-9 and TRBJ1-1; 7 bases are shared with TRBD1. Looked up from germline, CDR1 is SEHNR and CDR2 is FQNEAQ (reference sequence). The V segment lost 5 bases and the J segment 5 bases; nucleotides outside the gene matches: 5. The CDR3 length is 13 residues. The CDR3 DNA reads as TGTGCCAGCAGCACACCGACAGGGACTGAAGCTTTCTTT. Amino acids: CASSTPTGTEAFF.

J is TRBJ2-7 and V is TRBV11-2, with D possibly being TRBD1 (6 bases). Trimming took 1 base from V and 6 from J, leaving 13 bases between them. The germline gives CDR1 SGHAT, CDR2 FQNNGV. This CDR3 spans 14 amino acids. CDR3 sequence reads: CASSLGQGQGEQYF. Here the CDR3 DNA reads TGTGCCAGCAGCTTAGGGCAGGGGCAGGGCGAGCAGTACTTC.

This clone was observed a few times. The chain uses TRBV4-2 and TRBJ1-2; D is ambiguous. V lost 0 bases and J lost 8, with 13 bases in between. This CDR3 contains 14 residues. CDR1 is LGHNA and CDR2 is YNFKEQ in the germline V gene. The CDR3 DNA reads as TGTGCCAGCAGCCAAGATCGACAAAACGGGGGCTACACCTTC. Its protein is CASSQDRQNGGYTF.

As DNA, the CDR3 is TGTGCCAGCAGCCAACAGGGGGCTGATGGCTACACCTTC. It specifies CASSQQGADGYTF. V usage is TRBV3-1 (or the pseudogene TRBV3-2) and J usage is TRBJ1-2; 8 bases are a match to TRBD1. Per the germline V gene, CDR1 is LGHDT and CDR2 is YNNKEL (reference sequence). This CDR3 comprises 13 residues. J lost 6 bases, V lost 2 bases, and 2 bases had no gene match.

The V gene is TRBV5-5, the J gene TRBJ1-6; D is ambiguous. CDR1 and CDR2 from the germline V gene are SGHKS and YYEKEE (reference sequence). The V and J ends lost 2 bases and 12 bases respectively, with 12 bases between them. CDR3 length: 13 amino acids. The CDR3: CASSFAPIGPLHF. CDR3 nucleotides: TGTGCCAGCAGCTTCGCCCCTATCGGACCCCTCCACTTT.

The chain carries TRBV18 and TRBJ1-2; D is undetermined. This CDR3 region has 15 residues. V shed 4 bases and J shed 6 bases, with 18 bases lying between them. Germline V gives CDR1 KGHSH, CDR2 LQKENI. The CDR3 DNA sequence: TGTGCCAGCTCACTAAAGGACCGGGTCGAGAATGGCTACACCTTC. Amino acid sequence: CASSLKDRVENGYTF.

This clone was detected once. The chain combines TRBV15 with TRBJ1-1; tentative D call: TRBD1 (5 bases). This CDR3 comprises 15 residues. The germline V gene encodes CDR1 LNHNV and CDR2 YYDKDF (reference sequence). V dropped 0 bases and J dropped 13 bases, with 21 bases sitting between them. The DNA for the CDR3 is TGTGCCACCAGCAGAGATAGCACCCAGGGCCTTCTTTGTTTCTTT. Its translation: CATSRDSTQGLLCFF. The whole variable domain, filled in from reference TRBV15 and TRBJ1-1, reads DAMVIQNPRYQVTQFGKPVTLSCSQTLNHNVMYWYQQKSSQAPKLLFHYYDKDFNNEADTPDNFQSRRPNTSFCFLDIRSPGLGDTAMYLCATSRDSTQGLLCFFGQGTRLTVV.

As DNA, the CDR3 is TGTGCCAGCAGCTTGTCGTTGAACACTGAAGCTTTCTTT. This codes for CASSLSLNTEAFF. The chain has TRBV11-2 and TRBJ1-1, with D unclear. V lost 3 bases to trimming and J lost 0 bases, with 5 bases between them. Germline V gives CDR1 SGHAT, CDR2 FQNNGV. The CDR3 extends over 13 amino acids.

This chain connects TRBV10-3 to TRBJ1-5; 8 nucleotides line up with TRBD1. V gave up 3 bases and J gave up 8 bases; unmatched junction bases: 9. The CDR3 is 15 amino acids. Germline V gives CDR1 ENHRY, CDR2 SYGVKD. CDR3 amino acids: CAISDFDRGKEPQHF. The CDR3 DNA follows: TGTGCCATCAGTGATTTCGACAGGGGTAAGGAGCCCCAGCATTTT.

CDR3 region: CASATGLNYGYTF. The CDR3 nucleotides read TGTGCCAGCGCGACAGGGCTTAACTATGGCTACACCTTC. The chain employs TRBV19 and TRBJ1-2, with TRBD1 identical over 7 bases. This CDR3 is 13 amino acids long. Germline V CDR1 and CDR2: LNHDA, SQIVND (reference sequence). Trimming cost V 9 bases and J 1 base; bases outside gene matches: 5.

The CDR3, as DNA: TGCGCCAGCAGTCCGAGATGGAACACTGAAGCTTTCTTT. It yields the protein CASSPRWNTEAFF. The V gene is TRBV4-1, the J gene TRBJ1-1, with D unresolved. Germline CDR1 reads MGHRA; CDR2 reads YSYEKL. The CDR3 spans 13 residues. The V end lost 6 bases, the J end lost 1 base, and 9 bases lay between the germline ends.